This T cell receptor (beta chain) was profiled in a study of shared clonotypes between healthy human individuals. Study-wide context: The plates for each donor numbered three CD4 naive, three CD4 memory, two CD8 naive and one CD8 memory.

An approximately 200 ng quantity of DNA, some 30,000 T cell genomes, went into the sorted-subset replicate PCRs. Only in-frame clones appear in the TCRdb table, and some are missing; sequencing was by immunoSEQ multiplex PCR. The table includes around 1.6 million clones, roughly 98% detected once. Caucasian adults residing in Nashville, Tennessee made up all the donors. Looked up from germline, CDR1 is SGHAT and CDR2 is FQNNGV. This CDR3 has 12 residues. The ends were cut back, 2 bases at V and 6 bases at J, with 5 bases in the middle. The sequence was obtained from a man aged 30-40 years in good health. What was sequenced was naive CD4+ T cells sorted from blood. The subset here: CD45RA+ positively selected. The V and J genes are TRBV11-2 and TRBJ2-1; D is unclear. The CDR3 DNA is TGTGCCAGCAGCTTAAATCGCAATGAGCAGTTCTTC. It yields the protein CASSLNRNEQFF.